This T cell receptor (beta chain) was captured in a study of T cell repertoires in cytomegalovirus infection. For the study at large: Matching HLA type, along with CMV infection, was indicated by public TCR beta signatures. Points from the study as a whole: Summed frequency of shared TCR beta families picked out CMV carriers who also had the relevant HLA. HLA-C-restricted, CMV-specific TCR beta clonotypes were dominant ex vivo.

TCRdb reprocessed the reads with MiXCR, giving one entry per CDR3 protein. This sample carries 150,000 to 200,000 distinct CDR3 sequences, approximately 14% of them seen once, and the ten largest clones take 27%. Of note for this clonotype: Its antigen is unknown.

The CDR3 sequence is 14 residues long. Per the germline V gene, CDR1 is SGHKS and CDR2 is YYEKEE (reference sequence). V dropped 3 bases and J dropped 3 bases, with 13 bases sitting between them. This sequence originates from a human donor in good health (CMV status not recorded). Some clones in this sample may be carry-over from other donors' samples. Sample: PBMCs. The rearrangement uses TRBV5-5 and TRBJ2-7; D tentatively fits TRBD1 or TRBD2 (5 bases each). The CDR3: CASSSSGTNYEQYF. The CDR3 coding sequence is TGTGCCAGCAGCTCCTCCGGGACCAACTACGAGCAGTACTTC.